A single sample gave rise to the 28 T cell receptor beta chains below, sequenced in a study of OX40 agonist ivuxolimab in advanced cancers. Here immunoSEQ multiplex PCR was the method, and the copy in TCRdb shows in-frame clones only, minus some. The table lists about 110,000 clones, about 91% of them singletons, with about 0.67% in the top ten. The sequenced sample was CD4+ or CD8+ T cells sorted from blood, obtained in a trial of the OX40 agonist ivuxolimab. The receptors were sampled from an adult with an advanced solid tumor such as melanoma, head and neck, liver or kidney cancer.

For the CDR3, the DNA is TGTGCCAGCTCACCCGGAGCTAGCGAGGAGACCCAGTACTTC. It specifies CASSPGASEETQYF. The gene calls are TRBV18 and TRBJ2-5; TRBD2 is a possible D gene (6 bases). Germline CDR1 KGHSH, CDR2 LQKENI. The CDR3 contains 14 residues. V was shortened by 3 bases and J by 5 bases, with 13 bases between the two germline ends. Complete variable domain (other parts from reference TRBV18 and TRBJ2-5): NAGVMQNPRHLVRRRGQEARLRCSPMKGHSHVYWYRQLPEEGLKFMVYLQKENIIDESGMPKERFSAEFPKEGPSILRIQQVVRGDSAAYFCASSPGASEETQYFGPGTRLLVL.

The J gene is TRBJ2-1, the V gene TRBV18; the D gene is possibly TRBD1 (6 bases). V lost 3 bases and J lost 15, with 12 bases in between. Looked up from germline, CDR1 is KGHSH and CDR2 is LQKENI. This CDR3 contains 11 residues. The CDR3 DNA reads TGTGCCAGCTCACCCCAGGGGCCTCCGTTCTTC. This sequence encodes CASSPQGPPFF.

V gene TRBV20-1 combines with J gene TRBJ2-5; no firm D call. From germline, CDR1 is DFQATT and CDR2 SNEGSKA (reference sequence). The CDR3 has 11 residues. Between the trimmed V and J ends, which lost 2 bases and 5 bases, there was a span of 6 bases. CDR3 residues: CSARPVETQYF. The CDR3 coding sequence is TGCAGTGCTAGACCCGTGGAGACCCAGTACTTC.

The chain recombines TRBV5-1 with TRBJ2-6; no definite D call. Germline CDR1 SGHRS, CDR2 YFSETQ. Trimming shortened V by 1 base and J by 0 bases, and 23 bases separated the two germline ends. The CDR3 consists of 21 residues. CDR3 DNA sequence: TGCGCCAGCAGCTTGTTCGGGTCTGGGCCAACTCCAACCTCTGGGGCCAACGTCCTGACTTTC. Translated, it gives CASSLFGSGPTPTSGANVLTF. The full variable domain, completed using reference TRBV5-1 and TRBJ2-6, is KAGVTQTPRYLIKTRGQQVTLSCSPISGHRSVSWYQQTPGQGLQFLFEYFSETQRNKGNFPGRFSGRQFSNSRSEMNVSTLELGDSALYLCASSLFGSGPTPTSGANVLTFGAGSRLTVL.

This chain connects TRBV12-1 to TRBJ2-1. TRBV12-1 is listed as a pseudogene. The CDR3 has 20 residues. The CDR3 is CASKIVGGSINSPSYNEQFF. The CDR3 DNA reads TGTGCCAGCAAGATCGTAGGGGGGTCGATCAACTCCCCCTCCTACAATGAGCAGTTCTTC.

CDR3 in amino acids: CASSEAFDGAFF. CDR3 bases: TGTGCCAGCAGTGAAGCTTTCGATGGAGCTTTCTTT. J is TRBJ1-1 and V is TRBV6-1; no firm D call. The CDR3 runs 12 residues. Deletions cut 0 bases from V and 10 bases from J, with 9 bases between. The germline gives CDR1 MNHNS, CDR2 SASEGT.

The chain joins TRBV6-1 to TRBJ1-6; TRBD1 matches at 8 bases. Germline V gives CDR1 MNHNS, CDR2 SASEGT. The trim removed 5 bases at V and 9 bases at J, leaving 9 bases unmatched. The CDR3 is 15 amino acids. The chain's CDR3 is CASSLQGGQISPLHF. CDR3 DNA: TGTGCCAGCAGTTTACAGGGGGGACAAATTTCACCCCTCCACTTT.

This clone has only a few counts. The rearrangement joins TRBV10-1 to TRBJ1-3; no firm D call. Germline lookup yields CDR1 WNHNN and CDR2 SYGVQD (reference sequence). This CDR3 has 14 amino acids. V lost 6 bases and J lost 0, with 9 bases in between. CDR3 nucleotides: TGCGCCAGCAGCGAGGGAGGCTCTGGAAACACCATATATTTT. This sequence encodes CASSEGGSGNTIYF.

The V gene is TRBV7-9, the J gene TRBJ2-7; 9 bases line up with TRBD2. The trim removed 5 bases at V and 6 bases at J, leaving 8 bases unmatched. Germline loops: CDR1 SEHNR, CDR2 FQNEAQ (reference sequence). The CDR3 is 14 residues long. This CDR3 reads CASSAGTSNSEQYF. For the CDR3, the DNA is TGTGCCAGCAGCGCCGGGACTAGCAACTCCGAGCAGTACTTC.

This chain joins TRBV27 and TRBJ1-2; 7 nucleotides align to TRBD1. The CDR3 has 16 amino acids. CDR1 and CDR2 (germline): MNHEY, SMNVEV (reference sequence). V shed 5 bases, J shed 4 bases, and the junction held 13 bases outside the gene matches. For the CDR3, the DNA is TGTGCCAGCAGTCGCCTCGGGGAGGGGGCTTTCTATGGCTACACCTTC. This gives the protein CASSRLGEGAFYGYTF.

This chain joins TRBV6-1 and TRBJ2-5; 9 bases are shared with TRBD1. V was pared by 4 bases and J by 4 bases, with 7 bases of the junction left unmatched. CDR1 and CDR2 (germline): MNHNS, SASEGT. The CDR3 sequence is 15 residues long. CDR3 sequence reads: CASSAFTGGVETQYF. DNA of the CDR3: TGTGCCAGCAGTGCCTTCACAGGGGGCGTAGAGACCCAGTACTTC.

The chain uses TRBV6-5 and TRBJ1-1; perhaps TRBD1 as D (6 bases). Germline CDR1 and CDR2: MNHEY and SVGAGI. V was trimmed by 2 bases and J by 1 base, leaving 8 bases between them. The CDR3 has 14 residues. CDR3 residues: CASSYEGGNTEAFF. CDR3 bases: TGTGCCAGCAGTTACGAGGGGGGGAACACTGAAGCTTTCTTT.

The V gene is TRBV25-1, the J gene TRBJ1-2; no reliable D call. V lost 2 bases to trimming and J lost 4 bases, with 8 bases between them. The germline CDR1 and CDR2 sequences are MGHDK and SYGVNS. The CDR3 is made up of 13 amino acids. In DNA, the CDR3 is TGTGCCAGCAGTGAAGGCGGGTCCTATGGCTACACCTTC. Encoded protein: CASSEGGSYGYTF.

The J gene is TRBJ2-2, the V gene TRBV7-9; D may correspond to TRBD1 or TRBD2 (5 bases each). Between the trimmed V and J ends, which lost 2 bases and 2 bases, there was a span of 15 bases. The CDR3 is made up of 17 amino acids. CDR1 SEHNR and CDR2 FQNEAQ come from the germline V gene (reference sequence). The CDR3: CASSLFGVGDNTGELFF. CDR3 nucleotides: TGTGCCAGCAGCTTATTTGGAGTGGGGGACAACACCGGGGAGCTGTTTTTT.

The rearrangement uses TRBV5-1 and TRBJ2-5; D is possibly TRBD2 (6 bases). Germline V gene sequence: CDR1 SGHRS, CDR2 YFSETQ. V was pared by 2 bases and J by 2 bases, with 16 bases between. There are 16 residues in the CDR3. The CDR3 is CASSFGGLAGQETQYF. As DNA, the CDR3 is TGCGCCAGCAGCTTCGGGGGTCTAGCAGGGCAAGAGACCCAGTACTTC.

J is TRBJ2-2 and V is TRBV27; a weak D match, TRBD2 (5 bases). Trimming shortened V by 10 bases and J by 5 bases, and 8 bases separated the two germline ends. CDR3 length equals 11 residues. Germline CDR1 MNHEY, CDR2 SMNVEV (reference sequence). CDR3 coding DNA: TGTGCCAAGAGGAGGACCGGGGAGCTGTTTTTT. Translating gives CAKRRTGELFF.

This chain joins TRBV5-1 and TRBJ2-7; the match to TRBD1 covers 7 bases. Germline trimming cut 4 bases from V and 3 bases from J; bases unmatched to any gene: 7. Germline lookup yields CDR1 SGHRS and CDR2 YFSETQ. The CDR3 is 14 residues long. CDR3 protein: CASSLDRHLYEQYF. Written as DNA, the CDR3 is TGCGCCAGCAGCCTGGACAGGCATCTCTACGAGCAGTACTTC.

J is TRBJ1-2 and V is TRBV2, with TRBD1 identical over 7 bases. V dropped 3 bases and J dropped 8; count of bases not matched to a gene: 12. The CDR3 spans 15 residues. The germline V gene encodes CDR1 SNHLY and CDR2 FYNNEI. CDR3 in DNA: TGTGCCAGCAGTGACGGCCGGCAGGGGGTCAGGGGCTACACCTTC. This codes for CASSDGRQGVRGYTF.

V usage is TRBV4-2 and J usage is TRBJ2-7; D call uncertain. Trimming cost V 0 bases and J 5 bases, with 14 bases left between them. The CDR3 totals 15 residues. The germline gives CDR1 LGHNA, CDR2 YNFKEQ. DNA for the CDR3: TGTGCCAGCAGCCAAGAGAAAGAACCTCCCCACGAGCAGTACTTC. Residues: CASSQEKEPPHEQYF.

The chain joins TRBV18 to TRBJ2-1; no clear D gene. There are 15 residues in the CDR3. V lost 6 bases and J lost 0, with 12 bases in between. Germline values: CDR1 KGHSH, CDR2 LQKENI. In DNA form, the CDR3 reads TGTGCCAGCTCCCCAGGACCAAACTCCTACAATGAGCAGTTCTTC. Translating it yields CASSPGPNSYNEQFF.

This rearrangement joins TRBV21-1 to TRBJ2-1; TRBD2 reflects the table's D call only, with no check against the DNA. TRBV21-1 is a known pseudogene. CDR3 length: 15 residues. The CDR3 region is CASSKSRCFINEQFF. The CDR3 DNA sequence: TGTGCCAGCAGCAAATCCCGGTGCTTTATTAATGAGCAGTTCTTC.

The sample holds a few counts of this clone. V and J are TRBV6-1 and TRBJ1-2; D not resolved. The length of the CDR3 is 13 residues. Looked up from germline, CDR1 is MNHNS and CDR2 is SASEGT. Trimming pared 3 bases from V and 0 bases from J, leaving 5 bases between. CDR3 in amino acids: CASSDITNYGYTF. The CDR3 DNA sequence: TGTGCCAGCAGTGATATTACTAACTATGGCTACACCTTC.

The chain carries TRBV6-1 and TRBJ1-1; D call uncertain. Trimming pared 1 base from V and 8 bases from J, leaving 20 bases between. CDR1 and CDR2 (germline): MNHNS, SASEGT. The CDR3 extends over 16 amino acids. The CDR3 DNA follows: TGTGCCAGCAGTGAAGTCTCTAGGCAGCTGACACCAGAAGCTTTCTTT. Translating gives CASSEVSRQLTPEAFF.

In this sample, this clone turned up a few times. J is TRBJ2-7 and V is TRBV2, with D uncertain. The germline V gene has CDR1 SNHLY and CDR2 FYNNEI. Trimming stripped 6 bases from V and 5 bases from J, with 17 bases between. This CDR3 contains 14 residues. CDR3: CASSLARLSNEQYF. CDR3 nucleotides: TGTGCCAGCAGCTTGGCCCGACTGTCCAACGAGCAGTACTTC.

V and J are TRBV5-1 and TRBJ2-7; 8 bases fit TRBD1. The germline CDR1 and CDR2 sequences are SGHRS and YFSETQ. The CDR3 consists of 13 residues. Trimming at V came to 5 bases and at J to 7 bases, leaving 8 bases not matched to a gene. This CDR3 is CASRRGQAPEQYF. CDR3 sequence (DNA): TGCGCCAGCAGACGGGGACAGGCCCCGGAGCAGTACTTC.

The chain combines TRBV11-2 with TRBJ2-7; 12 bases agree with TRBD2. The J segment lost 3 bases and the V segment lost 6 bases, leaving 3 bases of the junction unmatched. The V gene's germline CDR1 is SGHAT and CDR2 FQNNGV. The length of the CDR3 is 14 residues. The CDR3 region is CASSTSGGNYEQYF. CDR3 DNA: TGTGCCAGCAGTACTAGCGGGGGGAACTACGAGCAGTACTTC.

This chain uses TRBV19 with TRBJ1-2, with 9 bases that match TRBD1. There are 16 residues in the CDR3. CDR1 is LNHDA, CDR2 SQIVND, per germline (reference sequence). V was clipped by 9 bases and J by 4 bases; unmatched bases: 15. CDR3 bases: TGTGCCAGGAGGGGCCGAAGGACAGGGGCTATCTATGGCTACACCTTC. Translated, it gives CARRGRRTGAIYGYTF.

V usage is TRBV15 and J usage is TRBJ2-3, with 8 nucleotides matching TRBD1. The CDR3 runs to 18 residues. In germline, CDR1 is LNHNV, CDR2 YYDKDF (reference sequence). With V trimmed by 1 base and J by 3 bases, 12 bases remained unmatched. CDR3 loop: CATSRVPPDRGLTDTQYF. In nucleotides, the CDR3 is TGTGCCACCAGCAGAGTTCCCCCCGACAGGGGCCTTACAGATACGCAGTATTTT.